This T cell receptor (beta chain) was found in a study of T cells in Graves' hyperthyroidism and ophthalmopathy. Germline V gene data show CDR1 as SGHRS and CDR2 as YFSETQ. Germline trimming cut 5 bases from V and 0 bases from J; bases unmatched to any gene: 5. CDR3 length: 17 amino acids. As to this clonotype: Its cognate antigen is unknown.

General study points: Blood also carried most thyroid clonotypes expanded above 0.001.

There were TCR beta CDR3 regions amplified from RNA transcripts. Primed by the HTBI set, a first-round RT-PCR was run on the TCR CDR3. MiXCR, applied by TCRdb to the multiplex PCR reads, yields one record per CDR3 protein. The sample lists over 500,000 distinct CDR3 sequences; approximately 49% were seen once. The genes are TRBV5-1 and TRBJ2-2; 12 positions match TRBD2. This TCR was sampled from an adult woman with Graves' disease, either hyperthyroidism or ophthalmopathy (not recorded which). The sample was peripheral blood or thyroid tissue (not recorded which). CDR3 coding DNA: TGCGCCAGCAGTTGGGGGACTAGCGGGCCGAACACCGGGGAGCTGTTTTTT. Protein: CASSWGTSGPNTGELFF.